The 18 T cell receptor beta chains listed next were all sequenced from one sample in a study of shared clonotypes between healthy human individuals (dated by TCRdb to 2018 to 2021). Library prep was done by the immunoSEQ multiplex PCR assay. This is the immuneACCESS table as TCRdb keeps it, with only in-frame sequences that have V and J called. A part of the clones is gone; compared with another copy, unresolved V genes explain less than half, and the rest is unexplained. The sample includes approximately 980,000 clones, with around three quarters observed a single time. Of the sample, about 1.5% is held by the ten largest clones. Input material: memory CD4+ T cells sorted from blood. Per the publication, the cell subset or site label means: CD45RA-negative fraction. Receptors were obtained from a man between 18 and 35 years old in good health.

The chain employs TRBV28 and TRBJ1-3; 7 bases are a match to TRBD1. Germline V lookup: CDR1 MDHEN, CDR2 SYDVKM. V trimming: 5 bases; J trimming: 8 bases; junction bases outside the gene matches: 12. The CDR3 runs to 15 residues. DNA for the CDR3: TGTGCCAGCAGTCCCCTCGACAGGGATAGCTACACCATATATTTT. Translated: CASSPLDRDSYTIYF. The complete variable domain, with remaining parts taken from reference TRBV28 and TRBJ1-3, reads DVKVTQSSRYLVKRTGEKVFLECVQDMDHENMFWYRQDPGLGLRLIYFSYDVKMKEKGDIPEGYSVSREKKERFSLILESASTNQTSMYLCASSPLDRDSYTIYFGEGSWLTVV.

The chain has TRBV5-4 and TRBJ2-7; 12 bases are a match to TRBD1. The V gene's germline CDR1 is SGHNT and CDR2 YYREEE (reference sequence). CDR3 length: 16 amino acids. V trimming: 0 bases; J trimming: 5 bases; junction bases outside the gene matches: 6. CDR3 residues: CASSLGGGQGANEQYF. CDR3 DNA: TGTGCCAGCAGCTTGGGAGGGGGACAGGGGGCAAACGAGCAGTACTTC. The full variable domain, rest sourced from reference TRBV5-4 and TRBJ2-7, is ETGVTQSPTHLIKTRGQQVTLRCSSQSGHNTVSWYQQALGQGPQFIFQYYREEENGRGNFPPRFSGLQFPNYSSELNVNALELDDSALYLCASSLGGGQGANEQYFGPGTRLTVT.

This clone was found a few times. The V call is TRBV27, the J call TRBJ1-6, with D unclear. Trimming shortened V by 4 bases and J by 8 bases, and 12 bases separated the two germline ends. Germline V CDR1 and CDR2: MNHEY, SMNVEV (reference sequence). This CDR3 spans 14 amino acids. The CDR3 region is CASSSWSRDSPLHF. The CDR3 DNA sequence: TGTGCCAGCAGTTCGTGGTCGCGGGATTCACCCCTCCACTTT.

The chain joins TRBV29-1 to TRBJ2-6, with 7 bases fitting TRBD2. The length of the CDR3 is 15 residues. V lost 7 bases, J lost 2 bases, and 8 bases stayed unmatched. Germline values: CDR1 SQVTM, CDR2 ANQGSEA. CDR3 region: CSAPGGGPGANVLTF. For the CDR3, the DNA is TGCAGCGCCCCGGGAGGCGGGCCTGGGGCCAACGTCCTGACTTTC.

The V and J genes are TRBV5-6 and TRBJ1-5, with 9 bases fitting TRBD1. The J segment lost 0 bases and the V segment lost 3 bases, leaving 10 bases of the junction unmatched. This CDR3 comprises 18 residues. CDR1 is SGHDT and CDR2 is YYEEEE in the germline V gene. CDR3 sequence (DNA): TGTGCCAGCAGCTCAAACAGGGACAGGGAAAATAGCAATCAGCCCCAGCATTTT. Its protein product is CASSSNRDRENSNQPQHF.

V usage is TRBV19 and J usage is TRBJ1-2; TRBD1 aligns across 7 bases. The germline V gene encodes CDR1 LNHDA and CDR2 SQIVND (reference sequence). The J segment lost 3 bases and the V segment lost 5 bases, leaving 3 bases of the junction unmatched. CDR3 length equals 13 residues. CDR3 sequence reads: CASSLGQDYGYTF. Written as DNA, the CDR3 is TGTGCCAGTAGTCTAGGACAGGACTATGGCTACACCTTC.

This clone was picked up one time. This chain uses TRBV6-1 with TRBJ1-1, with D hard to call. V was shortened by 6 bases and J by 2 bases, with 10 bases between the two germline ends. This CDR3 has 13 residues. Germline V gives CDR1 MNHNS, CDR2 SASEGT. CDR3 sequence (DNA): TGTGCCAGCAGAGGAGGGCACAACACTGAAGCTTTCTTT. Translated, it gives CASRGGHNTEAFF.

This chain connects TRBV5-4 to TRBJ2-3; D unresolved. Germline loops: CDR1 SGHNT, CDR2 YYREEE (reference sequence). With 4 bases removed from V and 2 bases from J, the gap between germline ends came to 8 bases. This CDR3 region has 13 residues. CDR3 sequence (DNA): TGTGCCAGCAGCGTTCCTCACACAGATACGCAGTATTTT. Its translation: CASSVPHTDTQYF. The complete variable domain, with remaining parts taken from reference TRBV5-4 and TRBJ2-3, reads ETGVTQSPTHLIKTRGQQVTLRCSSQSGHNTVSWYQQALGQGPQFIFQYYREEENGRGNFPPRFSGLQFPNYSSELNVNALELDDSALYLCASSVPHTDTQYFGPGTRLTVL.

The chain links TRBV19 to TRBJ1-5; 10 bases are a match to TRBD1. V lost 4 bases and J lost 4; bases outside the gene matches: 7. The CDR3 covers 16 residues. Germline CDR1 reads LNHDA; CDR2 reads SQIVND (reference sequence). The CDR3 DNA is TGTGCCAGTAGTACATTGGACAGGGGGAGGAATCAGCCCCAGCATTTT. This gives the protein CASSTLDRGRNQPQHF.

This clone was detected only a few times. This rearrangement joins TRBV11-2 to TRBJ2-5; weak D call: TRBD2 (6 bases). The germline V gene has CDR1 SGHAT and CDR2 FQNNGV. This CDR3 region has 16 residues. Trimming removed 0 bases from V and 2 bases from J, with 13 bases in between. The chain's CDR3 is CASSLDRGTVQETQYF. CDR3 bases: TGTGCCAGCAGCTTAGACCGCGGGACGGTTCAAGAGACCCAGTACTTC. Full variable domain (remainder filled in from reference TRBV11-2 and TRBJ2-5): EAGVAQSPRYKIIEKRQSVAFWCNPISGHATLYWYQQILGQGPKLLIQFQNNGVVDDSQLPKDRFSAERLKGVDSTLKIQPAKLEDSAVYLCASSLDRGTVQETQYFGPGTRLLVL.

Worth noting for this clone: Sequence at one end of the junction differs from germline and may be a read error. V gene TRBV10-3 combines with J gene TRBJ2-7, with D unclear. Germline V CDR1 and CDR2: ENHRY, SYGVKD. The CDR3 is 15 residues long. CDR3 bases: TGTGCCATCAGTGGCCCGGGCCAGGCGTCCTCCGAGCAGTACTTC. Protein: CAISGPGQASSEQYF.

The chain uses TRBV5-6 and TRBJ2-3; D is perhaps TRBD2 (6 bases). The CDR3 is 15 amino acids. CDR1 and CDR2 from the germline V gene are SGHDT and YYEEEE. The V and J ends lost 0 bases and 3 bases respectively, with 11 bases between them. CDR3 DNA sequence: TGTGCCAGCAGCTTGGCGATCCGGGGGACAGATACGCAGTATTTT. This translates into CASSLAIRGTDTQYF. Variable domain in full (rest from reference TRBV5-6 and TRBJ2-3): DAGVTQSPTHLIKTRGQQVTLRCSPKSGHDTVSWYQQALGQGPQFIFQYYEEEERQRGNFPDRFSGHQFPNYSSELNVNALLLGDSALYLCASSLAIRGTDTQYFGPGTRLTVL.

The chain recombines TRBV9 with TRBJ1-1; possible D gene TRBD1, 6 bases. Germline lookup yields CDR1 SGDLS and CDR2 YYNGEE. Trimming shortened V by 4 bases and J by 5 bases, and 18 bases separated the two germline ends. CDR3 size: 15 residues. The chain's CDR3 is CASSPSGGPWTEAFF. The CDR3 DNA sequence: TGTGCCAGCAGCCCCAGCGGGGGGCCTTGGACTGAAGCTTTCTTT.

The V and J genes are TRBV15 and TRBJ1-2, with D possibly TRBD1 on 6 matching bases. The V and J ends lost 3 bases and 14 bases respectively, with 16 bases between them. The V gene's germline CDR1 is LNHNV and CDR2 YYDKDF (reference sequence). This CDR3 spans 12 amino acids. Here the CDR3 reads CATSSLNRAITF. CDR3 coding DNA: TGTGCCACCAGCAGCCTCAACAGGGCTATTACCTTC.

The DNA for the CDR3 is TGTGCCAGCAGCGTAGGCGGGGCAGCCAAAAACATTCAGTACTTC. It yields the protein CASSVGGAAKNIQYF. The chain is built from TRBV9 and TRBJ2-4; D possibly corresponds to TRBD2 (6 bases). Germline lookup yields CDR1 SGDLS and CDR2 YYNGEE. The CDR3 length is 15 residues. V gave up 0 bases and J gave up 0 bases, with 7 bases separating them.

The CDR3: CASSGPNTGELFF. CDR3 DNA: TGTGCCAGTAGCGGGCCGAACACCGGGGAGCTGTTTTTT. This chain joins TRBV7-2 and TRBJ2-2, with 7 bases lining up with TRBD2. The CDR3 is 13 residues long. The V segment lost 9 bases and the J segment 0 bases; nucleotides outside the gene matches: 1. Germline V lookup: CDR1 SGHTA, CDR2 FQGNSA.

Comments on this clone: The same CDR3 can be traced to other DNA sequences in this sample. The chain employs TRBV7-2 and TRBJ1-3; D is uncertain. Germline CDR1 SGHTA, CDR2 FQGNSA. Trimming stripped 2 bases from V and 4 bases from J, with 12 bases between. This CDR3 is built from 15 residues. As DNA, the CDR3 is TGTGCCAGCAGCTTACTATCGGGCGCGGGAAACACCATATATTTT. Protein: CASSLLSGAGNTIYF.

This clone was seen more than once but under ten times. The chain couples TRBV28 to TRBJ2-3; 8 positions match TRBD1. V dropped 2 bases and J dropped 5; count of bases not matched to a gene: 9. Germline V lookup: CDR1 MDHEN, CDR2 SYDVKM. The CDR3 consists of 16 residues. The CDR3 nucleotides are TGTGCCAGCAGTTTAACCCCAGGGGGCGTAAAAGATACGCAGTATTTT. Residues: CASSLTPGGVKDTQYF.